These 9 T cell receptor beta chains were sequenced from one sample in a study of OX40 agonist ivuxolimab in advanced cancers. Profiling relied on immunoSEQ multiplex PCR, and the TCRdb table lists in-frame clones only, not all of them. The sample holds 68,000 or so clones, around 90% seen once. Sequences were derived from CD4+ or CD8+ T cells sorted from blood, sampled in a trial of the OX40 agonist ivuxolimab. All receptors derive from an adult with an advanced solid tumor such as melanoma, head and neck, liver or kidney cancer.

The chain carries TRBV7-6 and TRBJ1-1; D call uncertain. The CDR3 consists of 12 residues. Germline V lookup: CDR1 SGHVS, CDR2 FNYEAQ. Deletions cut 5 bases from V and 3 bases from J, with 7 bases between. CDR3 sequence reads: CASSLGYTEAFF. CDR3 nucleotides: TGTGCCAGCAGCCTCGGATACACTGAAGCTTTCTTT.

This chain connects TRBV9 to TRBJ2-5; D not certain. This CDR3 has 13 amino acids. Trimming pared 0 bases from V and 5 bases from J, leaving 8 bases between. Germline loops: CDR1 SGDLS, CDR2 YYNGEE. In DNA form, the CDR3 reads TGTGCCAGCAGCGTAGATAACGAGGAGACCCAGTACTTC. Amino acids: CASSVDNEETQYF.

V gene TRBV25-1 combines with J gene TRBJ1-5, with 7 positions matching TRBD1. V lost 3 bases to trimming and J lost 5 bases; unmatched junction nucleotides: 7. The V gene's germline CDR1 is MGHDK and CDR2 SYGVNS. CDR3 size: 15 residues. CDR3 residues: CASSDGTGDHQPQHF. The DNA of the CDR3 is TGTGCCAGCAGTGACGGCACAGGGGATCATCAGCCCCAGCATTTT.

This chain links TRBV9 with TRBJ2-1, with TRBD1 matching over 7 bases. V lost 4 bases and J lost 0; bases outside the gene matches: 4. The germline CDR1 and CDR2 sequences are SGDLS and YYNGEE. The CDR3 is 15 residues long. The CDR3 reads CASSPRDSSYNEQFF. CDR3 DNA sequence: TGTGCCAGCAGCCCCCGGGACAGCTCCTACAATGAGCAGTTCTTC. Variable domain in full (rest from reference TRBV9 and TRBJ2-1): DSGVTQTPKHLITATGQRVTLRCSPRSGDLSVYWYQQSLDQGLQFLIQYYNGEERAKGNILERFSAQQFPDLHSELNLSSLELGDSALYFCASSPRDSSYNEQFFGPGTRLTVL.

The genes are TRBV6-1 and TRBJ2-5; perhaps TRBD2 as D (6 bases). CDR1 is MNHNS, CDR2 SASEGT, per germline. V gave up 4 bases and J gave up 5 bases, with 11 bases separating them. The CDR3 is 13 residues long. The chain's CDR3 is CASSAKGGETQYF. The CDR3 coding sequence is TGTGCCAGCAGTGCAAAGGGAGGTGAGACCCAGTACTTC.

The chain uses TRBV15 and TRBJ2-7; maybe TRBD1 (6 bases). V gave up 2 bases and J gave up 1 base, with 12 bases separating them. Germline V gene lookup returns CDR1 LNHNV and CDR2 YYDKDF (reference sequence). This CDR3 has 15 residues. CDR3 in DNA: TGTGCCACCAGCAGAAAGACAGGAAGTTCCTACGAGCAGTACTTC. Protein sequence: CATSRKTGSSYEQYF.

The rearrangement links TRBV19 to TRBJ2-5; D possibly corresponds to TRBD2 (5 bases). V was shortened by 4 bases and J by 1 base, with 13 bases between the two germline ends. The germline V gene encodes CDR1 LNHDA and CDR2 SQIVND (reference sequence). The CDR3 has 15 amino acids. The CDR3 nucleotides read TGTGCCAGTAGTACCTTCCCGGGGTCCCAAGAGACCCAGTACTTC. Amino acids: CASSTFPGSQETQYF.

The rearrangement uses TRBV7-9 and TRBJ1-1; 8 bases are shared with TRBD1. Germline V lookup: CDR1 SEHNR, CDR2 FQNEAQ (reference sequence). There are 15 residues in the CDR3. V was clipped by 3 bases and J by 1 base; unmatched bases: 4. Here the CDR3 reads CASSFTGGWNTEAFF. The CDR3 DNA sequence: TGTGCCAGCAGCTTTACAGGGGGTTGGAACACTGAAGCTTTCTTT.

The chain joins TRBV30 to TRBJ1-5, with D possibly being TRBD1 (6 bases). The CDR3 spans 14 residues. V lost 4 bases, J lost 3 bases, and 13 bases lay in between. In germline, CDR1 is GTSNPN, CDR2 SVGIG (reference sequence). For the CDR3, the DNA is TGTGCCTGGACCTGGGCGGGGGCCAATCAGCCCCAGCATTTT. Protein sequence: CAWTWAGANQPQHF.